The entry that follows covers one T cell receptor (beta chain) sequence. TCRdb re-called the 5' RACE reads, yielding one record per CDR3 amino acid sequence without DNA. This sample's table reports a few hundred thousand distinct CDR3 sequences. From germline, CDR1 is SGHDT and CDR2 YYEEEE. This CDR3 is 16 amino acids long. The data originate from a study of T cells expressing NK-cell markers. Looking at the study overall: HCMV serostatus: most of the eight sequenced donors positive, one negative.

This sequence joins TRBV5-6 and TRBJ2-7; the D call from TCRdb, TRBD2, cannot be confirmed without DNA. The receptor's source is a woman aged 50 to 65 in good health. The material sequenced was blood T cells: a sorted CD56 or NKG2C T cell subset, CD4+ or CD8+ T cells, or bulk PBMC T cells (not recorded which). CDR3 sequence: CASSGSLELARYEQYF.